Described below is a single TCR beta chain sequence and its context. This entry comes from a study of cytomegalovirus exposure and HLA in healthy donors. CDR1 and CDR2 (germline): MNHNY, SVGAGI (reference sequence). The CDR3 covers 14 residues. Trimming removed 4 bases from V and 3 bases from J, with 12 bases in between. The PCR had 60 Vbeta and 13 Jbeta primers. Sequencing used immunoSEQ multiplex PCR; TCRdb keeps in-frame clones, though not all of them. This sample's clone table lists over 60,000 clones. The specimen sequenced was PBMCs. The receptor was isolated from a female donor in good health and CMV-seropositive. The V and J genes are TRBV6-6 and TRBJ1-1; D not resolved. The CDR3 is CASSWNGRDTEAFF. The CDR3 nucleotides are TGTGCCAGCAGTTGGAACGGGCGGGACACTGAAGCTTTCTTT.